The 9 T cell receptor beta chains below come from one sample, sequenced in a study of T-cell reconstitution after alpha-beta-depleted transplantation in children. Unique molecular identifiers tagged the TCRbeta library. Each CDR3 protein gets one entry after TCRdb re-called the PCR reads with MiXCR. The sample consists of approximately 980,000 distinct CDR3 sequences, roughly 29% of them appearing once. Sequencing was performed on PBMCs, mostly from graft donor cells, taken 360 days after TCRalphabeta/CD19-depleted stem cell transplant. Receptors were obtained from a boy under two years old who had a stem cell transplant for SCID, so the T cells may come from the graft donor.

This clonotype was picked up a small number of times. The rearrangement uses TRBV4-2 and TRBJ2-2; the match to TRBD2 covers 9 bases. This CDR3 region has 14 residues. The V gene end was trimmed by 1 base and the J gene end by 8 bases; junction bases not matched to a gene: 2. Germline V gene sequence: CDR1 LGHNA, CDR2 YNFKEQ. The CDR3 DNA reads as TGTGCCAGCAGCCAAGGGGGACTAGCTGGGGAGCTGTTTTTT. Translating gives CASSQGGLAGELFF.

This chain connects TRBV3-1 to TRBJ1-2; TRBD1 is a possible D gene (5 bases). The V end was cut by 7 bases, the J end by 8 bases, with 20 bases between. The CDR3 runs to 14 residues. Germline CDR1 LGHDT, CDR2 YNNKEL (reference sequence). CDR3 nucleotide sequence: TGTGCCAGCACAAAAAGGGTACAGGAGTTCGGCTACACCTTC. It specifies CASTKRVQEFGYTF.

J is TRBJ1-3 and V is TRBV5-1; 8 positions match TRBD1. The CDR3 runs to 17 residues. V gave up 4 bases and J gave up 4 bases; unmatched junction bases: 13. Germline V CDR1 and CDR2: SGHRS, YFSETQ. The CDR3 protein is CASSRGQGNRRGNTIYF. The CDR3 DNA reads TGCGCCAGCAGCAGAGGACAGGGCAACCGGAGAGGAAACACCATATATTTT.

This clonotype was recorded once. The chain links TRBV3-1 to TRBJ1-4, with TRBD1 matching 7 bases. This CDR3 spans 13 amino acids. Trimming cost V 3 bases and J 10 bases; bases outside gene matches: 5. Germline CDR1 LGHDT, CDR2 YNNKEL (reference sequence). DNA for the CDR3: TGTGCCAGCAGCCAGGGGGACAGCCTAAAACTGTTTTTT. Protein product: CASSQGDSLKLFF.

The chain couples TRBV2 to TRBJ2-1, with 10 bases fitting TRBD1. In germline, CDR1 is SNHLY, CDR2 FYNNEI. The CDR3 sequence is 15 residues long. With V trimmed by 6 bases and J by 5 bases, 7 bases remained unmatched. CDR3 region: CASSETGGRDNEQFF. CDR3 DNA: TGTGCCAGCAGCGAGACAGGGGGCAGGGACAATGAGCAGTTCTTC.

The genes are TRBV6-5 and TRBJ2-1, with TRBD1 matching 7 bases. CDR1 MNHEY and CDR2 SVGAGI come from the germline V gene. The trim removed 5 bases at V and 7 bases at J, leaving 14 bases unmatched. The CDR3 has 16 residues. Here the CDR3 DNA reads TGTGCCAGCAGTAACCACCGACAGGGACCGACAAATGAGCAGTTCTTC. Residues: CASSNHRQGPTNEQFF.

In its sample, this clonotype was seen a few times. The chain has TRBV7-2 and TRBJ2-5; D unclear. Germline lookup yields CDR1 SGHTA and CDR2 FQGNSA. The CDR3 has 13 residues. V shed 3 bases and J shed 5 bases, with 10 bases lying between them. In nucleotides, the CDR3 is TGTGCCAGCAGCTTGGAAAGGGTGGAGACCCAGTACTTC. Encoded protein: CASSLERVETQYF.

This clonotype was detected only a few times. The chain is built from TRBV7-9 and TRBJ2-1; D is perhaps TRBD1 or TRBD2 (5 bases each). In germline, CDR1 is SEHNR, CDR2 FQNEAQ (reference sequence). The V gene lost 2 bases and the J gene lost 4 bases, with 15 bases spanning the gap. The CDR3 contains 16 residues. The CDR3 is CASSLPAGTGYNEQFF. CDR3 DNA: TGTGCCAGCAGCTTACCGGCCGGGACGGGGTACAATGAGCAGTTCTTC.

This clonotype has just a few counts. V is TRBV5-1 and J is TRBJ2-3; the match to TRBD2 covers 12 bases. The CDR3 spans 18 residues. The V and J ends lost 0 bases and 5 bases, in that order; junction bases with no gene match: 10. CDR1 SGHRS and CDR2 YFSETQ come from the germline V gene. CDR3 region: CASSLVQGLAGNLDTQYF. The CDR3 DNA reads TGCGCCAGCAGCTTGGTACAAGGACTAGCGGGGAACCTAGATACGCAGTATTTT.